This record covers a single T cell receptor (beta chain). The data belong to a study of blood T cell repertoires in COVID-19. At the level of the study: Sites in the United States, Italy and Spain provided acute and convalescent COVID-19 samples. PBMCs, B-cell-depleted T cells, or T cells provided the cDNA or gDNA that made up the material.

The repertoire was sequenced with immunoSEQ multiplex PCR; TCRdb's copy has only in-frame clones and lacks some. The table includes some 28,000 clones, around nine tenths detected once. Looked up from germline, CDR1 is SGHRS and CDR2 is YFSETQ. V was pared by 0 bases and J by 4 bases, with 12 bases between. CDR3 size: 15 residues. The sample was peripheral blood. The chain has TRBV5-1 and TRBJ2-3, with D tentatively TRBD2 (5 bases). The receptor was derived from a human donor in a cohort sampled during active COVID-19. The CDR3: CASSLVASWADTQYF. In DNA, the CDR3 is TGCGCCAGCAGCTTGGTGGCTAGCTGGGCAGATACGCAGTATTTT.